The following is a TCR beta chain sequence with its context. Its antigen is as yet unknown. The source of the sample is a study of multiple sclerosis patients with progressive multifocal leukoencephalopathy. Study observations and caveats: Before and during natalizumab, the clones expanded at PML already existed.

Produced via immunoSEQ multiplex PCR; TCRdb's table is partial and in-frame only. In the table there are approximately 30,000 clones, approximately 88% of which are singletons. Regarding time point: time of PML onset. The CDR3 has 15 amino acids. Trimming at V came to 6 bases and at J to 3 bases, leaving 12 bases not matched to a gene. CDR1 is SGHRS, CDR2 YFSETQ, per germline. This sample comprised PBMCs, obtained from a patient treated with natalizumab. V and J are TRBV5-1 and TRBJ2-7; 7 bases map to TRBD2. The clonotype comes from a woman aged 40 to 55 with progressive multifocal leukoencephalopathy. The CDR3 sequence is CASIPEWGGLYEQYF. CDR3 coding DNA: TGCGCCAGCATCCCTGAGTGGGGGGGACTCTACGAGCAGTACTTC.